This T cell receptor (beta chain) was obtained from a study of control samples from healthy donors and cancer patients. The CDR3 loop spans 16 amino acids. With V trimmed by 3 bases and J by 6 bases, 10 bases remained unmatched. Germline CDR1 reads KGHSH; CDR2 reads LQKENI. Assay used: immunoSEQ multiplex PCR; TCRdb lists only in-frame clones, some missing. Of around 190,000 clones in the sample, more than 90% were seen once. Sequenced input: blood. The sequence was collected from a man in his thirties or forties in good health. The rearrangement links TRBV18 to TRBJ2-2, with 7 bases fitting TRBD1. CDR3 bases: TGTGCCAGCTCACCCTTCACAACAGGGGCCCCCGGGGAGCTGTTTTTT. Translation: CASSPFTTGAPGELFF.